The text below deals with one TCR beta chain. A second PCR, run for roughly 7 to 12 cycles, used a sample-barcoded 5' primer plus a J-beta primer mix. TCRdb passed the 5' RACE reads through MiXCR, listing each CDR3 protein once. The sample contains more than 1,400,000 distinct CDR3 sequences, approximately 40% of which appear only once. The data were taken from a study of blood T cells in healthy people across ages. Trimming left V 2 bases short and J 1 base short, with 15 bases between. Germline V gene lookup returns CDR1 GTSNPN and CDR2 SVGIG (reference sequence). The CDR3 sequence is 16 residues long.

The sequencing sample was made of blood. The chain joins TRBV30 to TRBJ2-4; D gene uncertain. The sequence derives from a woman between 18 and 30 years old in good health. The CDR3 DNA follows: TGTGCCTGGAGTTCGAACCCTCAAATGGCCAAAAACATTCAGTACTTC. Protein: CAWSSNPQMAKNIQYF.